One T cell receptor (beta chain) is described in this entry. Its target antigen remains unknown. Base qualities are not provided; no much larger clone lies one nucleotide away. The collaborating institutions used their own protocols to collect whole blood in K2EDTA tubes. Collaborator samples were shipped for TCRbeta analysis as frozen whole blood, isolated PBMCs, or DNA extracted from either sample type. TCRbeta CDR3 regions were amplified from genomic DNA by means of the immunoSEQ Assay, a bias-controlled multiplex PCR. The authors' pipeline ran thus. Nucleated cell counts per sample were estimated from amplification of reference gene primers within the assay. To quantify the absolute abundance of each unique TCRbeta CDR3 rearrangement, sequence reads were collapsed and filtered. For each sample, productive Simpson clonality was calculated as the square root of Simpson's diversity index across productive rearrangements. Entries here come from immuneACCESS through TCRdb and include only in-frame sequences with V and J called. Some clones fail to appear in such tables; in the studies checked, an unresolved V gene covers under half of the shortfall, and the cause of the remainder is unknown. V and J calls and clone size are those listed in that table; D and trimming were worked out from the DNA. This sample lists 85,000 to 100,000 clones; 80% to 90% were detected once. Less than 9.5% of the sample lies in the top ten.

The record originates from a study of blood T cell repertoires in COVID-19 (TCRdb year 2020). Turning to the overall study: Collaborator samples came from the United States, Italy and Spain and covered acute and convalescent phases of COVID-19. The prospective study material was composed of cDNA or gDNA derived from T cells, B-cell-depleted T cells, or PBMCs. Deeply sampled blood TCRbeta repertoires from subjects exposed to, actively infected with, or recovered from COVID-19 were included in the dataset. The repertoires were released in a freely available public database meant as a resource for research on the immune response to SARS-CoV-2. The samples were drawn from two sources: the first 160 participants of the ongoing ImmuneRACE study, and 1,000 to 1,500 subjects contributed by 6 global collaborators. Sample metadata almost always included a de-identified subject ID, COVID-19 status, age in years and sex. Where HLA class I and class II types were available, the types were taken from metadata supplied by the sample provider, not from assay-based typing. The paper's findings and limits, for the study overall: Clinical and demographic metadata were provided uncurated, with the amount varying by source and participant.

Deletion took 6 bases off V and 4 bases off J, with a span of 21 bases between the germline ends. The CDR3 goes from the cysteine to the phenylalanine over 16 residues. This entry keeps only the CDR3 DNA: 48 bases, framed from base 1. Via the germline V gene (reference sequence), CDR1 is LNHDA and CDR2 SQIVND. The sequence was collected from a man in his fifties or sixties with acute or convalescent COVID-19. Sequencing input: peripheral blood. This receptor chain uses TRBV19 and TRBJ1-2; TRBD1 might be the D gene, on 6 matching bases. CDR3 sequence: CASRPGHGPQTYGYTF. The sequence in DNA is TGTGCCAGTAGGCCGGGACATGGTCCCCAGACCTATGGCTACACCTTC.